The 14 T cell receptor beta chains below come from one sample, sequenced in a study of OX40 agonist ivuxolimab in advanced cancers. The protocol was immunoSEQ multiplex PCR, while the TCRdb copy is restricted to in-frame clones and leaves out a portion. The data show roughly 75,000 clones, roughly 85% seen once. The sample here was CD4+ or CD8+ T cells sorted from blood, taken in a trial of the OX40 agonist ivuxolimab. Receptors originate from an adult with an advanced solid tumor such as melanoma, head and neck, liver or kidney cancer.

This chain connects TRBV7-2 to TRBJ2-3; possibly TRBD1 for D (6 bases). This CDR3 comprises 14 residues. V gave up 5 bases and J gave up 3 bases, with 12 bases separating them. Germline CDR1 and CDR2: SGHTA and FQGNSA. CDR3 protein: CASSGGPRTDTQYF. The CDR3 nucleotides are TGTGCCAGCAGCGGGGGCCCCAGGACAGATACGCAGTATTTT.

The chain links TRBV4-2 to TRBJ1-4; no firm D call. Germline values: CDR1 LGHNA, CDR2 YNFKEQ. V lost 0 bases to trimming and J lost 4 bases, with 9 bases between them. The CDR3 consists of 15 residues. The CDR3 is CASSQDPLNNEKLFF. CDR3 coding DNA: TGTGCCAGCAGCCAAGATCCCCTGAATAATGAAAAACTGTTTTTT.

CDR3 DNA sequence: TGTGCCTGGAGTGGGGGGGTCAGGGGTGTGGGACAGTACTTC. Translating gives CAWSGGVRGVGQYF. The V gene is TRBV30, the J gene TRBJ2-7; D may match TRBD1 or TRBD2 (6 bases each). The V gene's germline CDR1 is GTSNPN and CDR2 SVGIG (reference sequence). The V and J ends lost 1 base and 10 bases respectively, with 20 bases between them. This CDR3 has 14 amino acids.

This chain's CDR3 is CASQEGRGTGFGIQYF. CDR3 nucleotides: TGTGCCAGCCAAGAGGGGCGGGGGACAGGGTTCGGCATTCAGTACTTC. The rearrangement joins TRBV7-9 to TRBJ2-4; TRBD1 matches at 9 bases. Per the germline V gene, CDR1 is SEHNR and CDR2 is FQNEAQ (reference sequence). The CDR3 runs 16 residues. V trimming: 8 bases; J trimming: 9 bases; junction bases outside the gene matches: 17. The entire variable domain, with the rest obtained from reference TRBV7-9 and TRBJ2-4, is as follows: DTGVSQNPRHKITKRGQNVTFRCDPISEHNRLYWYRQTLGQGPEFLTYFQNEAQLEKSRLLSDRFSAERPKGSFSTLEIQRTEQGDSAMYLCASQEGRGTGFGIQYFGAGTRLSVL.

Concerning this clone itself: The sample carries other DNA sequences with the same CDR3. The chain couples TRBV7-2 to TRBJ1-2, with D perhaps matching TRBD1 (6 bases). The germline V and J ends were trimmed by 0 bases and 2 bases, with 7 bases remaining between them. CDR1 is SGHTA, CDR2 FQGNSA, per germline. The CDR3 covers 14 residues. The CDR3 bases are TGTGCCAGCAGCTTAGCAAGGGGGAACTATGGCTACACCTTC. Its protein product is CASSLARGNYGYTF.

The genes are TRBV7-2 and TRBJ1-1; D not resolved. The CDR3 spans 15 residues. V lost 3 bases to trimming and J lost 8 bases, with 19 bases between them. Germline values: CDR1 SGHTA, CDR2 FQGNSA. CDR3 in DNA: TGTGCCAGCAGCTTGCGGCAGGCCCCCCGGGCCGAAGCTTTCTTT. Translation: CASSLRQAPRAEAFF.

V is TRBV29-1 and J is TRBJ2-3; D is unclear. CDR1 and CDR2 from the germline V gene are SQVTM and ANQGSEA. This CDR3 region has 10 residues. The V gene lost 7 bases and the J gene lost 2 bases, with 4 bases spanning the gap. The CDR3 DNA reads TGCAGCGGTTACACAGATACGCAGTATTTT. The encoded protein is CSGYTDTQYF.

V gene TRBV19 combines with J gene TRBJ2-3; D unclear. V gave up 2 bases and J gave up 0 bases, with 6 bases separating them. This CDR3 has 14 residues. Germline V gene data show CDR1 as LNHDA and CDR2 as SQIVND (reference sequence). The DNA of the CDR3 is TGTGCCAGTAGTATACAGGCCAGCACAGATACGCAGTATTTT. This gives the protein CASSIQASTDTQYF. Supplemented by reference TRBV19 and TRBJ2-3, the full variable domain reads DGGITQSPKYLFRKEGQNVTLSCEQNLNHDAMYWYRQDPGQGLRLIYYSQIVNDFQKGDIAEGYSVSREKKESFPLTVTSAQKNPTAFYLCASSIQASTDTQYFGPGTRLTVL.

The V call is TRBV28, the J call TRBJ1-1; D perhaps matches TRBD1 (6 bases). Trimming pared 3 bases from V and 7 bases from J, leaving 12 bases between. Germline CDR1 and CDR2: MDHEN and SYDVKM. The CDR3 runs to 13 residues. This CDR3 is CASSFGQGSEAFF. In DNA, the CDR3 is TGTGCCAGCAGTTTTGGGCAGGGGAGTGAAGCTTTCTTT.

The chain links TRBV7-9 to TRBJ1-4; D call uncertain. Germline values: CDR1 SEHNR, CDR2 FQNEAQ (reference sequence). The length of the CDR3 is 13 residues. V dropped 1 base and J dropped 8 bases, with 8 bases sitting between them. This chain's CDR3 is CASSLGLREKLFF. CDR3 sequence (DNA): TGTGCCAGCAGCTTAGGTCTGAGGGAAAAACTGTTTTTT.

The V gene is TRBV9, the J gene TRBJ2-3; the match to TRBD2 covers 8 bases. CDR1 is SGDLS and CDR2 is YYNGEE in the germline V gene. Losses at the gene ends were 4 bases for V and 4 bases for J; bases not matched to a gene: 5. This CDR3 region has 14 residues. The CDR3 sequence: CASSTGLAPDTQYF. CDR3 in DNA: TGTGCCAGCAGCACTGGACTAGCCCCAGATACGCAGTATTTT.

V is TRBV5-1 and J is TRBJ1-1, with TRBD1 matching 10 bases. Losses at the gene ends were 3 bases for V and 3 bases for J; bases not matched to a gene: 5. CDR1 is SGHRS, CDR2 YFSETQ, per germline. This CDR3 has 15 amino acids. The DNA for the CDR3 is TGCGCCAGCAGCTGGAAAGGGACAGGGGACACTGAAGCTTTCTTT. Translation gives CASSWKGTGDTEAFF.

This clone occurred a few times. The chain is built from TRBV4-2 and TRBJ2-5; 12 bases line up with TRBD2. CDR1 is LGHNA, CDR2 YNFKEQ, per germline. J was trimmed by 5 bases and V by 4 bases; bases with no gene match: 14. The CDR3 spans 18 residues. The CDR3 bases are TGTGCCAGCAGCCCCGCCCGACTAGCGGGGGTCTTCTCGGAGACCCAGTACTTC. Amino acids: CASSPARLAGVFSETQYF.

The chain uses TRBV5-1 and TRBJ1-2; D is unclear. The germline CDR1 and CDR2 sequences are SGHRS and YFSETQ. CDR3 length: 13 amino acids. Trimming cost V 0 bases and J 5 bases, with 8 bases left between them. The CDR3 region is CASSLAGPYGYTF. Written as DNA, the CDR3 is TGCGCCAGCAGCTTGGCGGGCCCTTATGGCTACACCTTC.